This T cell receptor (beta chain) was sequenced in a study of OX40 agonist ivuxolimab in advanced cancers. The germline gives CDR1 SNHLY, CDR2 FYNNEI. This CDR3 has 12 residues. Trimming pared 2 bases from V and 8 bases from J, leaving 9 bases between. This clone was recorded at least ten times. Generated by immunoSEQ multiplex PCR, the TCRdb table keeps only in-frame clones and is missing some. The data show fewer than 80,000 clones, roughly 80% seen once. The origin of this receptor is an adult with an advanced solid tumor such as melanoma, head and neck, liver or kidney cancer. The chain uses TRBV2 and TRBJ1-2; D gene uncertain. This material consisted of CD4+ or CD8+ T cells sorted from blood, taken in a trial of the OX40 agonist ivuxolimab. The CDR3 loop reads CASSEFGRGYTF. The CDR3 DNA reads as TGTGCCAGCAGTGAATTTGGAAGGGGCTACACCTTC.